This is a list of T cell receptor beta chains from one sample in a study of HIV-infected patients and healthy controls. A single record per CDR3 protein comes from TCRdb applying MiXCR to the 5' RACE reads. The data show about 18,000 distinct CDR3 sequences, with 8.5% seen just once and roughly 20% held by the top ten. The starting material was blood, obtained during antiretroviral therapy. The receptors come from an adult with HIV infection. The CDR3 runs from the conserved cysteine through the conserved F or W. A D gene is named only where the DNA matches it firmly. Where a row states a size, it is once, few, many or the class of an expanded clone; other rows omit it.

TRBJ1-3,TRBV5-1,large,-,CASSLEAGRPFGNTIYF,TGCGCCAGCAGCTTGGAAGCAGGGAGGCCTTTCGGAAACACCATATATTTT
TRBJ1-5,TRBV6-6,-,-,CDASLQGQPQHF,TGTGACGCTTCCCTACAGGGCCAGCCCCAGCATTTT
TRBJ2-7,TRBV20-1,medium-sized,-,CSARLDSEQYF,TGCAGTGCCCGATTGGACAGCGAGCAGTACTTC
TRBJ2-1,TRBV12-3/TRBV12-4,many,-,CASSLRLEDNEQFF,TGTGCCAGCAGTTTAAGGCTAGAGGACAATGAGCAGTTCTTC
TRBJ1-4,TRBV29-1,many,TRBD1,CSVSGTGSQLNEKLFF,TGCAGCGTTTCTGGGACAGGGTCACAGCTTAATGAAAAACTGTTTTTT
TRBJ2-1,TRBV15,once,TRBD1,CATLSGTGYNEQFF,TGTGCCACCCTCTCCGGGACAGGGTACAATGAGCAGTTCTTC
TRBJ1-5,TRBV7-8,many,TRBD1,CASRQGADSQPQHF,TGTGCCAGCCGACAGGGAGCCGATAGTCAGCCCCAGCATTTT
TRBJ1-1,TRBV30,many,-,CAWTPDTIEAFF,TGTGCCTGGACCCCCGACACCATAGAAGCTTTCTTT
TRBJ1-1,TRBV30,many,-,CAWGGSNTEAFF,TGTGCCTGGGGGGGATCGAACACTGAAGCTTTCTTT
TRBJ2-5,TRBV7-2,-,TRBD2,CASSLALAGGQETQYF,TGTGCCAGCAGCTTAGCGCTAGCGGGGGGACAAGAGACCCAGTACTTC
TRBJ2-2,TRBV6-4,-,TRBD1,CASSDGDRLAGELFF,TGTGCCAGCAGTGACGGGGACAGGTTGGCCGGGGAGCTGTTTTTT
TRBJ2-7,TRBV7-3,many,-,CASSLSEVSYEQYF,TGTGCCAGCAGCTTAAGCGAAGTATCCTACGAGCAGTACTTC
TRBJ1-6,TRBV7-9,many,-,CASSLRHVGDAGNSPLHF,TGTGCCAGCAGCTTGAGGCATGTAGGGGACGCGGGGAATTCACCCCTCCACTTT
TRBJ1-1,TRBV20-1,-,-,CSASEGTNTEAFF,TGCAGTGCTAGTGAGGGTACAAACACTGAAGCTTTCTTT
TRBJ2-6,TRBV6-6,many,-,CASSSPRTGVSGANVLTF,TGTGCCAGCAGTTCCCCTAGAACGGGAGTGTCTGGGGCCAACGTCCTGACTTTC
TRBJ1-1,TRBV19,-,TRBD1,CASSSWDSGHMGTEAFF,TGTGCCAGTAGTTCATGGGACAGCGGTCATATGGGCACTGAAGCTTTCTTT
TRBJ2-7,TRBV5-1,many,TRBD2,CASSDSGTAPEQYF,TGCGCCAGCAGCGATAGCGGGACGGCCCCCGAGCAGTACTTC
TRBJ2-3,TRBV30,many,-,CARAVPGTDTQYF,TGTGCCCGGGCAGTCCCCGGCACAGATACGCAGTATTTT
TRBJ2-2,TRBV5-5,few,-,CASSFETWETGELFF,TGTGCCAGCAGCTTCGAGACTTGGGAGACCGGGGAGCTGTTTTTT
TRBJ2-3,TRBV6-1,many,-,CASASGQFSTDTQYF,TGTGCCAGCGCTTCCGGACAGTTTAGCACAGATACGCAGTATTTT
TRBJ2-1,TRBV15,many,TRBD2,CATISRSGASYNEQFF,TGTGCCACCATCTCGAGGAGCGGGGCCTCCTACAATGAGCAGTTCTTC
TRBJ2-7,TRBV7-9,large,TRBD1,CASSGIQGAESSYEQYF,TGTGCCAGCAGCGGGATACAGGGGGCAGAGAGCTCCTACGAGCAGTACTTC
TRBJ1-2,TRBV4-1,many,-,CASSQVRLNYGYTF,TGCGCCAGCAGCCAAGTAAGACTAAACTATGGCTACACCTTC
TRBJ2-1,TRBV6-5,-,TRBD2,CASSYSNPSGGAAYNEQFF,TGTGCCAGCAGTTACTCGAATCCTAGCGGGGGGGCCGCCTACAATGAGCAGTTCTTC
TRBJ2-1,TRBV4-1,-,TRBD2,CASSQDSRDYLPPQSKFF,TGCGCCAGCAGCCAAGATTCTAGGGACTATCTCCCCCCGCAAAGCAAATTCTTC
TRBJ2-3,TRBV5-1,few,TRBD1,CASSLYPGQGKDTQYF,TGCGCCAGCAGCTTGTACCCGGGACAGGGAAAAGATACGCAGTATTTT
TRBJ2-3,TRBV7-9,many,-,CASSSDREGSTDTQYF,TGTGCCAGCAGCTCCGACAGGGAGGGTAGCACAGATACGCAGTATTTT
TRBJ1-4,TRBV18,many,-,CASSRPGKEKLFF,TGTGCCAGCTCTCGGCCGGGGAAAGAAAAACTGTTTTTT
TRBJ2-1,TRBV9,medium-sized,-,CASSVWGEDEQFF,TGTGCCAGCAGCGTATGGGGGGAGGATGAGCAGTTCTTC
TRBJ2-1,TRBV6-5,many,TRBD2,CASSWTSGDGSEQFF,TGTGCCAGCAGTTGGACTAGCGGGGACGGTAGTGAGCAGTTCTTC
TRBJ1-2,TRBV13,-,TRBD1,CASSPPLQYSGTAYGYTF,TGTGCCAGCAGCCCACCGCTTCAGTACTCCGGGACAGCCTATGGCTACACCTTC